This TCR beta chain was documented in a study of shared clonotypes between healthy human individuals. There are a few counts of this clone. TCRdb's table, derived via immunoSEQ multiplex PCR, lists solely in-frame clones and lacks some. The table shows 850,000 to 1,200,000 clones, with 65% to 80% occurring only once. In germline, CDR1 is MDHEN, CDR2 SYDVKM. The V gene lost 6 bases and the J gene lost 7 bases, with 12 bases spanning the gap. The CDR3 totals 13 residues. The chain combines TRBV28 with TRBJ1-4, with D possibly being TRBD1 (5 bases). What was sequenced was memory CD4+ T cells sorted from blood. Described subset: CD45RA-negative fraction. The TCR sequence derives from a man between 18 and 29 years old in good health. The CDR3 spells CASRNTGREKLFF. As DNA, the CDR3 is TGTGCCAGCAGAAATACAGGTCGTGAAAAACTGTTTTTT.